Below are 31 T cell receptor beta chains sequenced from a single sample in a study of T cell changes during pregnancy in multiple sclerosis. Sequenced by immunoSEQ multiplex PCR; TCRdb stores in-frame clones only, minus some. The sample has 60,000 to 75,000 clones, about 90% seen once. Source: peripheral blood, taken in the second trimester of pregnancy. All receptors derive from a female donor in good health, enrolled as a control in a pregnancy study.

This clone was recorded at least ten times. The chain combines TRBV6-4 with TRBJ2-1, with TRBD2 identical over 14 bases. Trimming took 6 bases from V and 6 from J; bases not matched to a gene: 4. Germline values: CDR1 MRHNA, CDR2 SNTAGT. The CDR3 is 15 amino acids. This chain's CDR3 is CASSTGTSGSNEQFF. In DNA form, the CDR3 reads TGTGCCAGCAGCACCGGGACTAGCGGGAGCAATGAGCAGTTCTTC.

This clone was observed once. The chain joins TRBV10-3 to TRBJ2-2; 8 bases align to TRBD1. Germline V gene data show CDR1 as ENHRY and CDR2 as SYGVKD. This CDR3 has 15 residues. V shed 5 bases and J 11 bases; nucleotides not matched to a gene: 13. The CDR3 reads CAISRTGIGMAELFF. For the CDR3, the DNA is TGTGCCATCAGTAGGACAGGGATCGGAATGGCCGAGCTGTTTTTT.

The V and J genes are TRBV19 and TRBJ1-5, with 8 bases lining up with TRBD1. V lost 2 bases and J lost 11; bases outside the gene matches: 17. CDR3 length equals 17 residues. Germline V gives CDR1 LNHDA, CDR2 SQIVND (reference sequence). The CDR3 here is CASSIRLEDRVSTAQHF. In DNA, the CDR3 is TGTGCCAGTAGTATAAGGTTGGAGGACAGGGTGAGTACGGCCCAGCATTTT.

The chain uses TRBV7-6 and TRBJ1-1, with unresolved D. There are 13 residues in the CDR3. V lost 2 bases to trimming and J lost 5 bases, with 9 bases between them. Germline V gives CDR1 SGHVS, CDR2 FNYEAQ. The CDR3 loop is CASSLSQRTEAFF. The CDR3, as DNA: TGTGCCAGCAGCTTATCCCAGAGGACTGAAGCTTTCTTT. Full variable domain (missing parts from reference TRBV7-6 and TRBJ1-1): GAGVSQSPRYKVTKRGQDVALRCDPISGHVSLYWYRQALGQGPEFLTYFNYEAQQDKSGLPNDRFSAERPEGSISTLTIQRTEQRDSAMYRCASSLSQRTEAFFGQGTRLTVV.

The chain carries TRBV5-1 and TRBJ2-7; TRBD1 matches at 8 bases. The V segment lost 0 bases and the J segment 4 bases; nucleotides outside the gene matches: 21. The CDR3 runs 20 residues. Germline V gene lookup returns CDR1 SGHRS and CDR2 YFSETQ. CDR3 amino acids: CASSLDGGRTGRRRGYEQYF. The DNA of the CDR3 is TGCGCCAGCAGCTTGGACGGAGGGAGGACAGGGCGGAGAAGGGGTTACGAGCAGTACTTC.

The chain links TRBV4-1 to TRBJ1-1; 9 bases agree with TRBD1. The length of the CDR3 is 17 residues. V shed 0 bases and J 3 bases; nucleotides not matched to a gene: 8. CDR1 is MGHRA and CDR2 is YSYEKL in the germline V gene. The CDR3 region has the DNA TGCGCCAGCAGCCAAGATTTCGGACAGGGGTTGGACACTGAAGCTTTCTTT. This codes for CASSQDFGQGLDTEAFF.

The chain links TRBV18 to TRBJ2-7; D call uncertain. The germline CDR1 and CDR2 sequences are KGHSH and LQKENI. Trimming stripped 3 bases from V and 4 bases from J, with 13 bases between. This CDR3 spans 14 amino acids. CDR3 sequence: CASSPRGSFYEQYF. CDR3 nucleotide sequence: TGTGCCAGCTCACCTAGAGGCTCTTTTTACGAGCAGTACTTC. The full variable domain, its missing parts supplied by reference TRBV18 and TRBJ2-7, is NAGVMQNPRHLVRRRGQEARLRCSPMKGHSHVYWYRQLPEEGLKFMVYLQKENIIDESGMPKERFSAEFPKEGPSILRIQQVVRGDSAAYFCASSPRGSFYEQYFGPGTRLTVT.

This sequence joins TRBV5-8 and TRBJ1-2; D perhaps matches TRBD1 (6 bases). V was clipped by 6 bases and J by 4 bases, with 28 bases between them. Germline CDR1 SGHTS, CDR2 YDEGEE. The CDR3 has 18 residues. The CDR3 loop reads CASTSMIGGRSYLYGYTF. In nucleotides, the CDR3 is TGTGCCAGCACCTCAATGATTGGGGGCCGGTCCTACCTCTATGGCTACACCTTC.

This rearrangement joins TRBV14 to TRBJ1-2; maybe TRBD1 (5 bases). The CDR3 is made up of 13 amino acids. Between the trimmed V and J ends, which lost 3 bases and 4 bases, there was a span of 9 bases. Germline V gives CDR1 SGHDN, CDR2 FVKESK. This CDR3 reads CASSQQGGYGYTF. CDR3 DNA sequence: TGTGCCAGCAGCCAGCAGGGAGGCTATGGCTACACCTTC.

The rearrangement links TRBV7-9 to TRBJ2-7; TRBD2 agrees at 11 bases. The J segment lost 7 bases and the V segment lost 3 bases, leaving 11 bases of the junction unmatched. The CDR3 is made up of 16 amino acids. Germline-derived CDR1 and CDR2 are SEHNR and FQNEAQ (reference sequence). Here the CDR3 reads CASSFFLGTSGAEQYF. CDR3 in DNA: TGTGCCAGCAGCTTTTTCCTTGGGACTAGCGGTGCGGAGCAGTACTTC.

The chain links TRBV6-5 to TRBJ1-6, with TRBD1 identical over 7 bases. CDR1 and CDR2 (germline): MNHEY, SVGAGI. CDR3 length: 13 residues. V dropped 7 bases and J dropped 7; count of bases not matched to a gene: 4. This CDR3 reads CASTPGQNSPLHF. The CDR3 DNA reads as TGTGCCAGCACACCGGGACAGAATTCACCCCTCCACTTT.

The chain has TRBV30 and TRBJ2-7, with 8 bases identical to TRBD2. V lost 2 bases to trimming and J lost 4 bases; unmatched junction nucleotides: 7. This CDR3 spans 14 amino acids. Germline V lookup: CDR1 GTSNPN, CDR2 SVGIG (reference sequence). CDR3 sequence reads: CAWSPASGWYEQYF. The DNA of the CDR3 is TGTGCCTGGAGTCCCGCTAGCGGGTGGTACGAGCAGTACTTC.

The V gene is TRBV14, the J gene TRBJ1-2, with 10 bases fitting TRBD1. The trim removed 4 bases at V and 8 bases at J, leaving 13 bases unmatched. Germline CDR1 and CDR2: SGHDN and FVKESK. The CDR3 runs to 16 residues. This CDR3 reads CASSPRDRGTSAGYTF. Here the CDR3 DNA reads TGTGCCAGCAGCCCCCGGGACAGGGGAACCTCTGCCGGCTACACCTTC.

The V and J genes are TRBV5-8 and TRBJ2-5; TRBD1 aligns across 7 bases. Trimming removed 4 bases from V and 0 bases from J; junction bases left unmatched: 6. CDR1 and CDR2 (germline): SGHTS, YDEGEE. The CDR3 sequence is 15 residues long. CDR3 loop: CASSLGDRYQETQYF. CDR3 coding DNA: TGTGCCAGCAGCCTGGGGGACAGATACCAAGAGACCCAGTACTTC.

The chain couples TRBV7-2 to TRBJ2-6; 8 bases fit TRBD1. Per the germline V gene, CDR1 is SGHTA and CDR2 is FQGNSA. With V trimmed by 5 bases and J by 4 bases, 10 bases remained unmatched. The CDR3 loop spans 17 amino acids. The CDR3 loop reads CASSITRTGRGANVLTF. The CDR3 DNA reads as TGTGCCAGCAGCATCACTCGGACAGGGCGCGGGGCCAACGTCCTGACTTTC.

The chain combines TRBV4-3 with TRBJ1-3; 8 bases match TRBD1. The CDR3 sequence is 18 residues long. The germline CDR1 and CDR2 sequences are LGHNA and YSLEER. V was pared by 0 bases and J by 4 bases, with 11 bases of the junction left unmatched. The DNA of the CDR3 is TGCGCCAGCAGCCAAGAGTTAGGGCAGGGGGCTTGGGGAAACACCATATATTTT. It translates to CASSQELGQGAWGNTIYF.

The V gene is TRBV7-2, the J gene TRBJ1-6; 8 bases are shared with TRBD1. Unmatched junction bases numbered 11, after V lost 5 bases and J lost 14 bases. Germline V gives CDR1 SGHTA, CDR2 FQGNSA. The CDR3 is made up of 14 amino acids. The CDR3 nucleotides are TGTGCCAGCAGCGCAGACAGGGGTCGCTTAACCCTCCACTTT. The encoded protein is CASSADRGRLTLHF.

V and J are TRBV6-4 and TRBJ2-6, with 7 positions matching TRBD2. The CDR3 is 15 residues long. Trimming cost V 2 bases and J 2 bases; bases outside gene matches: 0. In germline, CDR1 is MRHNA, CDR2 SNTAGT. CDR3 amino acids: CASSDREAGANVLTF. CDR3 sequence (DNA): TGTGCCAGCAGTGACCGGGAGGCTGGGGCCAACGTCCTGACTTTC.

DNA of the CDR3: TGTGCCAGCAGCCGTGGGACTAGCGGGAGGCTCAGCTCCTACAATGAGCAGTTCTTC. Translation: CASSRGTSGRLSSYNEQFF. J is TRBJ2-1 and V is TRBV9, with TRBD2 identical over 15 bases. This CDR3 is built from 19 residues. In germline, CDR1 is SGDLS, CDR2 YYNGEE. The junction had 8 bases not matched to a gene; V was cut back by 4 bases and J by 0 bases. Full variable domain (remainder filled in from reference TRBV9 and TRBJ2-1): DSGVTQTPKHLITATGQRVTLRCSPRSGDLSVYWYQQSLDQGLQFLIQYYNGEERAKGNILERFSAQQFPDLHSELNLSSLELGDSALYFCASSRGTSGRLSSYNEQFFGPGTRLTVL.

The rearrangement joins TRBV28 to TRBJ1-5; D is perhaps TRBD1 (5 bases). The CDR3 loop spans 14 amino acids. Per germline, CDR1 MDHEN and CDR2 SYDVKM. V lost 11 bases and J 1 base, leaving 15 bases between the germline ends. CDR3 sequence (DNA): TGTGCCGGGAACGGGGGAGGGAGCAATCAGCCCCAGCATTTT. It translates to CAGNGGGSNQPQHF.

The rearrangement joins TRBV7-9 to TRBJ1-2; 7 bases align to TRBD1. The J segment lost 4 bases and the V segment lost 4 bases, leaving 6 bases of the junction unmatched. Germline-derived CDR1 and CDR2 are SEHNR and FQNEAQ (reference sequence). The CDR3 sequence is 14 residues long. The DNA for the CDR3 is TGTGCCAGCAGCTCCCGGGACAGCCTCTATGGCTACACCTTC. Its protein is CASSSRDSLYGYTF.

V and J are TRBV9 and TRBJ2-5, with 8 bases identical to TRBD2. Trimming removed 0 bases from V and 5 bases from J; junction bases left unmatched: 9. The CDR3 contains 16 residues. Looked up from germline, CDR1 is SGDLS and CDR2 is YYNGEE. The CDR3 is CASSVANGGAWETQYF. For the CDR3, the DNA is TGTGCCAGCAGCGTAGCGAACGGGGGGGCCTGGGAGACCCAGTACTTC.

This chain uses TRBV7-8 with TRBJ2-7; the D gene is possibly TRBD2 (6 bases). Trimming pared 4 bases from V and 0 bases from J, leaving 16 bases between. CDR3 length: 16 residues. Germline V gene data show CDR1 as SGHVS and CDR2 as FQNEAQ. The CDR3 region has the DNA TGTGCCAGCAGCTCCGCAGGGACTCCTAGCTCCTACGAGCAGTACTTC. Translation gives CASSSAGTPSSYEQYF.

The chain couples TRBV28 to TRBJ1-1; D is perhaps TRBD1 (5 bases). Germline assignment: CDR1 MDHEN and CDR2 SYDVKM. The CDR3 loop spans 13 amino acids. V was pared by 5 bases and J by 1 base, with 8 bases between. CDR3 in amino acids: CASSRQQNTEAFF. DNA for the CDR3: TGTGCCAGCAGTCGACAGCAGAACACTGAAGCTTTCTTT.

V is TRBV6-6 and J is TRBJ2-7; a possible D gene is TRBD1 (6 bases). The germline gives CDR1 MNHNY, CDR2 SVGAGI (reference sequence). This CDR3 region has 15 residues. Trimming stripped 0 bases from V and 3 bases from J, with 12 bases between. The CDR3 loop reads CASSYSTQGGYEQYF. The CDR3 bases are TGTGCCAGCAGTTACTCGACACAGGGTGGCTACGAGCAGTACTTC.

V gene TRBV4-1 combines with J gene TRBJ2-1; 9 positions agree with TRBD2. Germline values: CDR1 MGHRA, CDR2 YSYEKL. The CDR3 loop spans 17 amino acids. With 4 bases clipped from V and 3 bases from J, the junction kept 10 bases outside the gene matches. For the CDR3, the DNA is TGCGCCAGCAGCCCGGAGGGGCGGGGGGGCTTCTACAATGAGCAGTTCTTC. This sequence encodes CASSPEGRGGFYNEQFF.

The chain recombines TRBV4-1 with TRBJ2-7, with TRBD2 as a possible D gene (6 bases). The CDR3 loop spans 16 amino acids. The germline CDR1 and CDR2 sequences are MGHRA and YSYEKL. Trimming pared 1 base from V and 0 bases from J, leaving 13 bases between. The CDR3 reads CASSQGLASSSYEQYF. The CDR3 DNA follows: TGCGCCAGCAGCCAAGGGCTAGCGTCTAGCTCCTACGAGCAGTACTTC.

This chain connects TRBV30 to TRBJ2-3; no firm D call. Trimming cost V 3 bases and J 1 base, with 8 bases left between them. Germline CDR1 GTSNPN, CDR2 SVGIG (reference sequence). This CDR3 region has 13 residues. The CDR3 here is CAWSSGGTDTQYF. The CDR3 DNA reads TGTGCCTGGAGCTCAGGTGGCACAGATACGCAGTATTTT.

The J gene is TRBJ2-7, the V gene TRBV5-3; D gene uncertain. TRBV5-3 is recorded as an ORF, its role being uncertain. The length of the CDR3 is 10 residues. Trimming stripped 8 bases from V and 13 bases from J, with 16 bases between. The CDR3 DNA reads TGTGCCAGTTTTTGTCCGGGTCCTTACTTC. Translated, it gives CASFCPGPYF.

The chain joins TRBV11-2 to TRBJ1-2, with no clear D. Trimming removed 2 bases from V and 6 bases from J, with 13 bases in between. This CDR3 spans 14 amino acids. CDR1 is SGHAT, CDR2 FQNNGV, per germline. CDR3 DNA sequence: TGTGCCAGCAGCTTAAACCAGGAACCAAATGGCTACACCTTC. It codes for CASSLNQEPNGYTF.

J is TRBJ2-2 and V is TRBV6-5; weak D call: TRBD1 (6 bases). The germline CDR1 and CDR2 sequences are MNHEY and SVGAGI. Trimming pared 5 bases from V and 0 bases from J, leaving 10 bases between. This CDR3 is 15 amino acids long. The CDR3 sequence: CASSGTSTNTGELFF. As DNA, the CDR3 is TGTGCCAGCAGTGGGACATCTACGAACACCGGGGAGCTGTTTTTT.